This T cell receptor beta chain was profiled in a study of CD8 T cells in cerebrospinal fluid in Alzheimer's disease. Study-wide context: CSF T cell clonal expansion was assessed by plate-based nested PCR and droplet-based sequencing.

TCRdb re-called the 10x single-cell sequencing reads, yielding one record per CDR3 amino acid sequence without DNA. Here the sample table reports roughly 800 distinct CDR3 sequences. Neurodegeneration in patients was confirmed with biomarkers including neurofilament, amyloid-beta and tau. This clonotype is identified as medium-sized from frequency. Sequencing was performed on cerebrospinal fluid. The TCR sequence derives from a human donor with Parkinson's disease.

The CDR3 loop is CASSRGTGSGSPLHF. The chain employs TRBV28 and TRBJ1-6; TCRdb's D call, TRBD1, is unchecked because there is no DNA. This CDR3 comprises 15 residues. Germline lookup yields CDR1 MDHEN and CDR2 SYDVKM. Full variable domain (missing parts from reference TRBV28 and TRBJ1-6): DVKVTQSSRYLVKRTGEKVFLECVQDMDHENMFWYRQDPGLGLRLIYFSYDVKMKEKGDIPEGYSVSREKKERFSLILESASTNQTSMYLCASSRGTGSGSPLHFGNGTRLTVT.